Listed below are T cell receptor beta chains from one sample, sequenced in a study of OX40 agonist ivuxolimab in advanced cancers. Clones were read by immunoSEQ multiplex PCR, and TCRdb kept only the in-frame ones, dropping some. The sample yields about 53,000 clones, 70% to 85% seen once. The source was CD4+ or CD8+ T cells sorted from blood, collected in a trial of the OX40 agonist ivuxolimab. The receptors shown here come from an adult with an advanced solid tumor such as melanoma, head and neck, liver or kidney cancer. Both conserved end residues are part of each CDR3. D genes are given only for firm matches. The listing skips clone size in some rows; elsewhere it reads once, few, many or a size class.

j_call	d_call	clone_size	cdr3_length	v_call	cdr3_nt	cdr3_aa
TRBJ2-7	TRBD2	.	15	TRBV27	TGTGCCAGCAGTTTATATGCAGCGGGAGCGTACGAGCAGTACTTC	CASSLYAAGAYEQYF
TRBJ2-3	TRBD1	few	13	TRBV6-4	TGTGCCAGCAGTGGACAGGGGGCAGATACGCAGTATTTT	CASSGQGADTQYF
TRBJ2-7	.	.	18	TRBV4-1	TGCGCCAGCAGCCAAGGAAACCGTAGGCTAGTAAAAACCTACGAGCAGTACTTC	CASSQGNRRLVKTYEQYF
TRBJ1-1	TRBD1	.	15	TRBV6-5	TGTGCCAGCAGGTTGACAGGGGCGGAGAACACTGAAGCTTTCTTT	CASRLTGAENTEAFF
TRBJ1-1	TRBD1	.	14	TRBV2	TGTGCCAGCAAACTTGAGGGACAGTCAACCGGGGCTTTCTTT	CASKLEGQSTGAFF
TRBJ1-6	.	.	14	TRBV6-5	TGTGCCAGCAGTCGGGACCTCTCCCGACCACCCCTCCACTTT	CASSRDLSRPPLHF
TRBJ1-5	.	few	13	TRBV18	TGTGCCAGCTCACCAGGGATCGATCAGCCCCAGCATTTT	CASSPGIDQPQHF
TRBJ2-6	.	.	16	TRBV5-4	TGTGCCAGCAGCTTGGGGGGGCTAAAGTCTTACAACGTCCTGACTTTC	CASSLGGLKSYNVLTF
TRBJ2-2	.	once	15	TRBV15	TGTGCCACCAGCAGAGGGGGCGCTGGCACCGGGGAGCTGTTTTTT	CATSRGGAGTGELFF
TRBJ1-6	TRBD1	.	16	TRBV6-5	TGTGCCAGCAGTTCTCGGACAGGGGGCGCGTTTTCACCCCTCCACTTT	CASSSRTGGAFSPLHF
TRBJ1-5	TRBD1	.	14	TRBV6-5	TGTGCCAGCAGTGGACAGGGGATGACTCAGCCCCAGCATTTT	CASSGQGMTQPQHF
TRBJ2-7	TRBD2	.	14	TRBV18	TGTGCCAGCTCACCCCTCGGGGGGGTAGACGAGCAGTACTTC	CASSPLGGVDEQYF
TRBJ2-5	.	.	14	TRBV7-2	TGTGCCAGCAGCTTAGCAGGAGTCCAAGAGACCCAGTACTTC	CASSLAGVQETQYF
TRBJ2-1	TRBD2	once	16	TRBV4-1	TGCGCCAGCAGCCGGAGTAGGCCTAGCGGGAGGGATGAGCAGTTCTTC	CASSRSRPSGRDEQFF
TRBJ1-3	.	.	16	TRBV30	TGTGCCTGGAGTGGGGCAAACAGCCGGTCTGGAAACACCATATATTTT	CAWSGANSRSGNTIYF
TRBJ1-2	TRBD1	.	15	TRBV7-9	TGTGCCAGCAGCTTAAATACAGGGGGCAGCTATGGCTACACCTTC	CASSLNTGGSYGYTF
TRBJ2-3	.	.	14	TRBV12-5	TGTGCTAGTGGTTTGGGGCAGGGAGGCGATACGCAGTATTTT	CASGLGQGGDTQYF
TRBJ1-1	TRBD1	.	15	TRBV18	TGTGCCAGCTCACAGAAGGGACAGGGGAACACTGAAGCTTTCTTT	CASSQKGQGNTEAFF
TRBJ2-5	TRBD2	.	16	TRBV19	TGTGCCAGTAGTATTGGGACTAGCGGGGCCCAGGAGACCCAGTACTTC	CASSIGTSGAQETQYF
TRBJ2-1	.	few	13	TRBV12-5	TGTGCTAGTGGTATCGGGACCAACTATGAGCAGTTCTTC	CASGIGTNYEQFF
TRBJ2-3	TRBD2	once	17	TRBV7-3	TGTGCCAGCAGCACCTATACGGGACTAGCCGCCACAGATACGCAGTATTTT	CASSTYTGLAATDTQYF
TRBJ2-3	.	.	12	TRBV12-5	TGTGCTAGTGGTTTGAAGACCAATACGCAGTATTTT	CASGLKTNTQYF
TRBJ1-5	.	.	16	TRBV30	TGTGCCTGGAACCCTAAACGGGGGAGGGGCAATCAGCCCCAGCATTTT	CAWNPKRGRGNQPQHF
TRBJ2-2	TRBD2	.	16	TRBV5-1	TGCGCCAGCAGCTTGGCCGGGGGGGCTAACACCGGGGAGCTGTTTTTT	CASSLAGGANTGELFF
TRBJ2-1	TRBD2	.	15	TRBV19	TGTGCCAGTAGTCCCGTAAAAACTCTCGGGAGGGGGCAGTTCTTC	CASSPVKTLGRGQFF
TRBJ2-2	.	few	15	TRBV5-4	TGTGCCAGCAGCTACGCGGGAATGAACACCGGGGAGCTGTTTTTT	CASSYAGMNTGELFF
TRBJ2-7	TRBD2	.	16	TRBV19	TGTGCCAGTACCCCCCATAGCGGGACCGCACCCTACGAGCAGTACTTC	CASTPHSGTAPYEQYF
TRBJ2-3	.	once	13	TRBV21-1	TGTGCCAGCCCAGAGAGTAGCACAGATACGCAGTATTTT	CASPESSTDTQYF
TRBJ1-1	.	.	15	TRBV5-5	TGTGCCAGCAGCCCCGTCGCGGGGGCGCGAACTGAAGCTTTCTTT	CASSPVAGARTEAFF
TRBJ1-4	.	.	12	TRBV19	TGTGCCAGTAATACCCTAGGTAAAAAACTGTTTTTT	CASNTLGKKLFF
TRBJ1-2	TRBD1	.	13	TRBV30	TGTGCCTGGAGCATCAGGGGGCGCAAGGGCTACACCTTC	CAWSIRGRKGYTF
TRBJ2-2	.	.	14	TRBV15	TGTGCCACCAGCAGACCCCCGATCTTAGGGGAGCTGTTTTTT	CATSRPPILGELFF
TRBJ1-1	.	.	14	TRBV6-1	TGTGCCAGCAGTCCCCGGATTTTCTCGGGGGAAGCTTTCTTT	CASSPRIFSGEAFF
TRBJ1-1	.	once	13	TRBV19	TGTGCCAGTAGCCTCACCGCGAACACTGAAGCTTTCTTT	CASSLTANTEAFF
TRBJ2-1	.	.	17	TRBV7-3	TGTGCCAGCAGCTTAAGCCGTGCCGGGACAAGAGGCAATGAGCAGTTCTTC	CASSLSRAGTRGNEQFF
TRBJ2-1	.	.	13	TRBV5-1	TGCGCCAGCAGCTTGGTACCGAACAATGAGCAGTTCTTC	CASSLVPNNEQFF
TRBJ1-1	.	once	15	TRBV5-8	TGTGCCAGCAGCCAAGGCAGAGTGCGAGGAACTGAAGCTTTCTTT	CASSQGRVRGTEAFF
TRBJ2-5	.	.	16	TRBV25-1	TGTGCCAGCAGTGAGGTGTTGGGGACCCGGAGAGAGACCCAGTACTTC	CASSEVLGTRRETQYF
TRBJ1-3	.	.	14	TRBV7-2	TGTGCCAGCAGCCCCGACAGGTTTGGAAACACCATATATTTT	CASSPDRFGNTIYF
TRBJ1-5	.	.	15	TRBV7-8	TGTGCCAGCAGCCTCAGGAGTTCGAGCAATCAGCCCCAGCATTTT	CASSLRSSSNQPQHF
TRBJ1-4	TRBD1	.	14	TRBV12-5	TGTGCTAGTGGAACAGGGGAGAGTGGTGAAAAACTGTTTTTT	CASGTGESGEKLFF
TRBJ1-5	TRBD1	.	15	TRBV18	TGTGCCAGCTCACCAGGACAGGGGTCTGGTCAGCCCCAGCATTTT	CASSPGQGSGQPQHF
TRBJ1-1	.	.	15	TRBV5-4	TGTGCCAGCAGCGCAGGGACGGGCCAGAACACTGAAGCTTTCTTT	CASSAGTGQNTEAFF
TRBJ1-1	.	.	16	TRBV25-1	TGTGCCAGCAGTGCCAATCGGAGGGGTGGGAGCACTGAAGCTTTCTTT	CASSANRRGGSTEAFF
TRBJ1-6	.	.	14	TRBV7-2	TGTGCCAGCAGTTTTACGGCAAAGGATTCACCCCTCCACTTT	CASSFTAKDSPLHF
TRBJ1-5	TRBD1	.	15	TRBV19	TGTGCCAGTAGTATATGGACAGGGAAGGCTCAGCCCCAGCATTTT	CASSIWTGKAQPQHF
TRBJ2-1	.	.	17	TRBV5-1	TGCGCCAGCAGCTTACGGTCTACGGGCCGACCCTACAATGAGCAGTTCTTC	CASSLRSTGRPYNEQFF
TRBJ2-7	.	.	15	TRBV5-6	TGTGCCAGCAGCTTGGACGCAGGGAGCTCCTACGAGCAGTACTTC	CASSLDAGSSYEQYF
TRBJ2-6	.	once	16	TRBV18	TGTGCCAGCTCTTGGACGGAGGTAGCTGGGGCCAACGTCCTGACTTTC	CASSWTEVAGANVLTF